This T cell receptor beta chain is from a study of blood T cell repertoires in COVID-19. The protocol was immunoSEQ multiplex PCR, while the TCRdb copy is restricted to in-frame clones and leaves out a portion. Of hundreds of thousands of clones in the sample, about 92% were seen once. Grouping used clinical history reported by participants in a survey and questionnaire. In Cohort 3, a recovered donor had either two negative PCRs, clearance, or symptom resolution. This clone appeared once. Sequencing was performed on PBMCs or T cells enriched from blood (not recorded which). The TCR comes from a man aged 55 to 70 who had recovered from COVID-19.

The CDR3 sequence: CASSQDQVADYGYTF. CDR3 DNA sequence: TGTGCCAGCAGCCAAGATCAGGTTGCAGACTATGGCTACACCTTC. This chain joins TRBV4-2 and TRBJ1-2, with D unresolved. CDR1 is LGHNA and CDR2 is YNFKEQ in the germline V gene. V shed 0 bases and J shed 3 bases, with 11 bases lying between them. The CDR3 runs to 15 residues.